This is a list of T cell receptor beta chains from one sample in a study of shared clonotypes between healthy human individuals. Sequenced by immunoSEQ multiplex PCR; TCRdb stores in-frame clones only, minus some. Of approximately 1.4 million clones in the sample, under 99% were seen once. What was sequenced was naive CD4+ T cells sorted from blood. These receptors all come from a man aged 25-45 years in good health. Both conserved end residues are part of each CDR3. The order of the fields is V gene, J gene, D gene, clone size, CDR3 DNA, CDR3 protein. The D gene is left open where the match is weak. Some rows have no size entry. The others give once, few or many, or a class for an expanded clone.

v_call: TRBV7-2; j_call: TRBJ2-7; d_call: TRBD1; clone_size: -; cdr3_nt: TGTGCCAGCAGCTTAGGTCGGACAGGGATTGCCTACGAGCAGTACTTC; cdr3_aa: CASSLGRTGIAYEQYF
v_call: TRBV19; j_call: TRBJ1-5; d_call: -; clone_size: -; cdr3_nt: TGTGCCAGTAGCGGTTCGACAGGAACCTTTCAGCCCCAGCATTTT; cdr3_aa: CASSGSTGTFQPQHF
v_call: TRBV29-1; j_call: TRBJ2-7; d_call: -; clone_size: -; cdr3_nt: TGCAGCGTTGTGCATTCCTACGAGCAGTACTTC; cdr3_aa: CSVVHSYEQYF
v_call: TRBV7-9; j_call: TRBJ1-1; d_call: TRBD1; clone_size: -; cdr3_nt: TGTGCCAGCATCTACAGGGGGGGAGGCACTGAAGCTTTCTTT; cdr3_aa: CASIYRGGGTEAFF
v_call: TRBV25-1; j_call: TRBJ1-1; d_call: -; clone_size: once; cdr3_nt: TGTGCCAGCAGTGGATTGGCCCTGAACACTGAAGCTTTCTTT; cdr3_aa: CASSGLALNTEAFF
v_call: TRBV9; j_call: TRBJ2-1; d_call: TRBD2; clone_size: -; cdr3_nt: TGTGCCAGCAGCGTAGCTCCCAGCGGGAGGGACTACAATGAGCAGTTCTTC; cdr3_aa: CASSVAPSGRDYNEQFF
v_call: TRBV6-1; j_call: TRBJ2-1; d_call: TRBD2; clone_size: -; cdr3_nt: TGTGCCAGCACACATTGGGCGGGAGGTGAGGATGAGCAGTTCTTC; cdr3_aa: CASTHWAGGEDEQFF
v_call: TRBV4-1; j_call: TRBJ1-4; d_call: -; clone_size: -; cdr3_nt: TGCGCCAGCAGCCTGTTTCCGGGGCCAACCCAGGAAAAACTGTTTTTT; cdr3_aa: CASSLFPGPTQEKLFF
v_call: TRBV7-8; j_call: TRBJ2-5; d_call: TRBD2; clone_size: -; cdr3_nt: TGTGCCAGCAGCTTAGGGGAGGGCCGCTATCTTGAGACCCAGTACTTC; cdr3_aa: CASSLGEGRYLETQYF
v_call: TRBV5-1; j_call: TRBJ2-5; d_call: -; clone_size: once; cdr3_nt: TGCGCCAGCAGCCGCTCCGGGACACACGAGACCCAGTACTTC; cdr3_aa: CASSRSGTHETQYF
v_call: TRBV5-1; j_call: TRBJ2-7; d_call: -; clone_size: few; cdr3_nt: TGCGCCAGCAGCCCCGGTGGTGACGAGCAGTACTTC; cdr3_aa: CASSPGGDEQYF
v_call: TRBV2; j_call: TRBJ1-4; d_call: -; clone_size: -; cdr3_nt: TGTGCCAGCAGTGAAGAGGCACATGGGCATCTGTTTTTT; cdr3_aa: CASSEEAHGHLFF
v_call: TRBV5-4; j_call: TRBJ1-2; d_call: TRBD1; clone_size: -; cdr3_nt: TGTGCCAGCAGCTTAGGACAGGTTGGGAATGGCTACACCTTC; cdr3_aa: CASSLGQVGNGYTF
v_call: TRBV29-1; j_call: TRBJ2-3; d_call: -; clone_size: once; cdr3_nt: TGCAGCGTTGTCCCCAGGCTCGCAGATACGCAGTATTTT; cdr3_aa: CSVVPRLADTQYF
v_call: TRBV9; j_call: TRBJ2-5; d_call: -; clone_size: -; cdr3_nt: TGTGCCAGCAGCGTTTGGACCGGAGAGACCCAGTACTTC; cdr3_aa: CASSVWTGETQYF
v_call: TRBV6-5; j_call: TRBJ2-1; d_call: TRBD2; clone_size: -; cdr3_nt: TGTGCCAGCAGGGGGACTAGCGAGTTCTTC; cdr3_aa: CASRGTSEFF
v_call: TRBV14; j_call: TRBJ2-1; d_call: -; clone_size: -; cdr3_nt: TGTGCCAGCAGCCAAGGGGGGATGATTGTTAATGAGCAGTTCTTC; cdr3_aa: CASSQGGMIVNEQFF
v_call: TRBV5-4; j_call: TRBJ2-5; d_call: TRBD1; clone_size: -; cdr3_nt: TGTGCCAGCAGCCCTGGGGGACAGGAAGAGACCCAGTACTTC; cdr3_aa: CASSPGGQEETQYF
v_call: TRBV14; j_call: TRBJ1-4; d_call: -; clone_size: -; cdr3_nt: TGTGCCAGCAGCCAAACCACGGGGTCAGAAGGAGAAAAACTGTTTTTT; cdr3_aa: CASSQTTGSEGEKLFF
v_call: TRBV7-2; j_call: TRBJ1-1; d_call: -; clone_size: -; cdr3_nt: TGTGCCAGCAGTCCCCTCAAAGGGGACACTGAAGCTTTCTTT; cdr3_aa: CASSPLKGDTEAFF
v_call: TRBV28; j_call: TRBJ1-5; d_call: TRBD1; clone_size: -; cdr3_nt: TGTGCCAGCAGTCAATGGGACAGGGGAGTCTGGCAGCCCCAGCATTTT; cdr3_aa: CASSQWDRGVWQPQHF
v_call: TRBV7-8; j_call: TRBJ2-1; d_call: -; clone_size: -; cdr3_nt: TGTGCCAGCAGCTTCCCCCCTTTCTACAATGAGCAGTTCTTC; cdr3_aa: CASSFPPFYNEQFF
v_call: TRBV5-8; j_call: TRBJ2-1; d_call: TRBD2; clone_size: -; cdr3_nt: TGTGCCAGCAGCTTGGGACTAGCGGGAGGAGGTTTCGGGTTCTTC; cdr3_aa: CASSLGLAGGGFGFF
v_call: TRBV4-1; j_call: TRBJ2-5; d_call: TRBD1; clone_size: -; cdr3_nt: TGCGCCAGCAGCCACCACCAGGACAGGGAAGAGACCCAGTACTTC; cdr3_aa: CASSHHQDREETQYF
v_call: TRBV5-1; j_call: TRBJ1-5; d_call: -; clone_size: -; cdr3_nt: TGCGCCAGCAGTCCCATACCAGGGTACCGGGAGGCCCAGCATTTT; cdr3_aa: CASSPIPGYREAQHF
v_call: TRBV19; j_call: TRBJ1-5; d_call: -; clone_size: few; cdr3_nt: TGTGCCAGTAGAGGACACAATAGCAATCAGCCCCAGCATTTT; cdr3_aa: CASRGHNSNQPQHF
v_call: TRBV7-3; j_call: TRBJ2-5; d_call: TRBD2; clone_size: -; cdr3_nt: TGTGCCAGCAGTCGGACTAGCTCTGGGGAGACCCAGTACTTC; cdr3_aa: CASSRTSSGETQYF
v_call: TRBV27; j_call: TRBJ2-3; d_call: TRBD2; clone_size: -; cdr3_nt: TGTGCCACCAGATCCCCCCTTAGCCGCGGGAGGAGGACAGATACGCAGTATTTT; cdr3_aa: CATRSPLSRGRRTDTQYF
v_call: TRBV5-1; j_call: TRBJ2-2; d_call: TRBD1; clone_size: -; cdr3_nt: TGCGCCAGCACCGGGACAGGGGAAATCGGGGAGCTGTTTTTT; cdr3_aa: CASTGTGEIGELFF
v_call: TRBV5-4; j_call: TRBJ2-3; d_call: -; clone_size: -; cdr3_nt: TGTGCCAGCAGCTTGTCTCGACAGTCAGATACGCAGTATTTT; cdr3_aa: CASSLSRQSDTQYF
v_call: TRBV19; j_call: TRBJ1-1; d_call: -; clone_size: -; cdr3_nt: TGTGCCAGTAGTATGTCGGGAGGGATGAACACTGAAGCTTTCTTT; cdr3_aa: CASSMSGGMNTEAFF
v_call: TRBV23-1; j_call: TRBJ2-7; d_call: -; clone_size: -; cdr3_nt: TGCGCCAGCAGTCAAAACGACACCACCTACGAGCAGTACTTC; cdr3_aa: CASSQNDTTYEQYF
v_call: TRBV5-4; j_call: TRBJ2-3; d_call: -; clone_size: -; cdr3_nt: TGTGCCAGCAGCTTGTTTTTGGGTTTGGGCACAGATACGCAGTATTTT; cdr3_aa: CASSLFLGLGTDTQYF
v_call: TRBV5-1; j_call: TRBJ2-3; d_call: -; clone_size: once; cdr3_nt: TGCGCCAGCAGCTTGATTGGACCAGATACGCAGTATTTT; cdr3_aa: CASSLIGPDTQYF
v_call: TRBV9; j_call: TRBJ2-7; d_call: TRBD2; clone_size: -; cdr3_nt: TGTGCCAGCAGCGTGGGGACTAGCGGGAGGGCCACCCCCTACGAGCAGTACTTC; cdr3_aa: CASSVGTSGRATPYEQYF
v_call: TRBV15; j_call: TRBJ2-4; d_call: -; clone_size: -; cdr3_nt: TGTGCCACCAGCAGAGAATTTGGGGGAGGAACCAAAAACATTCAGTACTTC; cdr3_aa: CATSREFGGGTKNIQYF
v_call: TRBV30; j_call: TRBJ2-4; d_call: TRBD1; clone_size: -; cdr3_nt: TGTGCCTGGAGTGGAGGGGGCGCGGCCAAAAACATTCAGTACTTC; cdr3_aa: CAWSGGGAAKNIQYF
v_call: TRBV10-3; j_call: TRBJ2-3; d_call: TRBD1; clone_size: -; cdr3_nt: TGTGCCATCAGTGAACGGGGACAGCGAACAGATACGCAGTATTTT; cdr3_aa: CAISERGQRTDTQYF
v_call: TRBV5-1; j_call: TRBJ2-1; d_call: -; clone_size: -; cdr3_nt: TGCGCCAGCAGCTGGACACTCCACAATGAGCAGTTCTTC; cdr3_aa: CASSWTLHNEQFF
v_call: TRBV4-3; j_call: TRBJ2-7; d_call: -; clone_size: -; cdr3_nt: TGCGCCAGCAGCCAAGGGCCAGCAAACTACGAGCAGTACTTC; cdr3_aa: CASSQGPANYEQYF
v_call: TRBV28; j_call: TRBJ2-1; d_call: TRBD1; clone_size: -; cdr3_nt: TGTGCCAGCAGTCCGGGGACAGGGGAGGCTCACTACAATGAGCAGTTCTTC; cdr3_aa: CASSPGTGEAHYNEQFF
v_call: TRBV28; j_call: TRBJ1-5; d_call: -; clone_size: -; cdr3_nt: TGTGGGGCGGGCCCCTATAGCAATCAGCCCCAGCATTTT; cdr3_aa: CGAGPYSNQPQHF
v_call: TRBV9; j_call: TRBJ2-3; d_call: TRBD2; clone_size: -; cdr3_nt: TGTGCCAGCAGCGTAGCTGTCGGTAGCGGGAGCACAGATACGCAGTATTTT; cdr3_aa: CASSVAVGSGSTDTQYF
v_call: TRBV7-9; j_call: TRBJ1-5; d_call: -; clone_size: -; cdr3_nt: TGTGCCAGCAGCCCGGCTAACACAGGGCTCAATCAGCCCCAGCATTTT; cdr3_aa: CASSPANTGLNQPQHF
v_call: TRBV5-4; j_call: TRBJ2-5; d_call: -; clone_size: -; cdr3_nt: TGTGCCAGCAGCTTGGGCGGTGAAGAGACCCAGTACTTC; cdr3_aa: CASSLGGEETQYF
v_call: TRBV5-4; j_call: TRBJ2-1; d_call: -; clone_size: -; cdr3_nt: TGTGCCAGCGGATCTCCCCTAAACAATGAGCAGTTCTTC; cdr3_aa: CASGSPLNNEQFF
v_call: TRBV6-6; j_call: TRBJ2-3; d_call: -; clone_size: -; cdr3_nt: TGTGCCAGCTATTTAACAGGGCGGCCAGATACGCAGTATTTT; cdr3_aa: CASYLTGRPDTQYF
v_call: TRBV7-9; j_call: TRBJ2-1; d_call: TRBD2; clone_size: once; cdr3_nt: TGTGCCAGCAGCTCGGGACTAGTTGGTAATGAGCAGTTCTTC; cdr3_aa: CASSSGLVGNEQFF
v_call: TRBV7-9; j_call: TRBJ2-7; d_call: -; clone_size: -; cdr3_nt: TGTGCCAGCAGCTTATTACGGAGTTCCGAGCAGTACTTC; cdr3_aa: CASSLLRSSEQYF
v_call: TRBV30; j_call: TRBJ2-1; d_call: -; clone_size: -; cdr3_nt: TGTGCCTGGAATGAGGGGATCTCCTACAATGAGCAGTTCTTC; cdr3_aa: CAWNEGISYNEQFF
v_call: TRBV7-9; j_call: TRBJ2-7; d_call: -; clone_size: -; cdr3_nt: TGTGCCAGCAGCCGACCACAGGGAGGTAACTACGAGCAGTACTTC; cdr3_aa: CASSRPQGGNYEQYF
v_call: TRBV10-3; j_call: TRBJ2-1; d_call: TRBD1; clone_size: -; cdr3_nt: TGTGCCATCAGTGAGTCCCGAACCGGGACAGGGGGAGGTGAGCAGTTCTTC; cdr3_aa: CAISESRTGTGGGEQFF
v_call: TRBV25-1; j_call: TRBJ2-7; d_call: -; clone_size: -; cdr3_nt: TGTGCCAGCAGTGAGTCCGGGACGGGTCTCTACGAGCAGTACTTC; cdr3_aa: CASSESGTGLYEQYF
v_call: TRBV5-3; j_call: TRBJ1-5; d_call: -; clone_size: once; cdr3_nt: TGTGCCAGAAGCCGTGTGTTCCAGCCCCAGCATTTT; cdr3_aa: CARSRVFQPQHF
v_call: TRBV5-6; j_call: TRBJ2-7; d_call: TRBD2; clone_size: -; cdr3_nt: TGTGCCAGCTCCCGACTAGCTCACGAGCAGTACTTC; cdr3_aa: CASSRLAHEQYF